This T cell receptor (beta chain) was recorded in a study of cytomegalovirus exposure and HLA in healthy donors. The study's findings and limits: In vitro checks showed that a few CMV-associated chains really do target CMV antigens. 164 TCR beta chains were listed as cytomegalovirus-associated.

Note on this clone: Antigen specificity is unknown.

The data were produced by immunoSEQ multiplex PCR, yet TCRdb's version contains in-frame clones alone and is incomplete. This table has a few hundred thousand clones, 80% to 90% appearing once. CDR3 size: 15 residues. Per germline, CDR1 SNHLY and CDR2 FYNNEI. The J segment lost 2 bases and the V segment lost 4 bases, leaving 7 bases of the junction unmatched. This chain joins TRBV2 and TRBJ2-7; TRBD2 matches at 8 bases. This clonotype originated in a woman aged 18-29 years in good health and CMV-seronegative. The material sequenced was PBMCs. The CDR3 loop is CASSVQGLGPYEQYF. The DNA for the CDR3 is TGTGCCAGCAGTGTCCAGGGACTAGGACCCTACGAGCAGTACTTC.